This section outlines one TCR beta chain sequence together with its context. The CDR3 is 19 amino acids. Trimming removed 6 bases from V and 1 base from J; junction bases left unmatched: 18. Germline CDR1 KGHSH, CDR2 LQKENI. A multiplex PCR was run with 60 Vbeta primers and 13 Jbeta primers. Some clones are missing from TCRdb's copy, which holds only in-frame ones; the method was immunoSEQ multiplex PCR. There are about 140,000 clones in the sample; about 80% occur only once, and approximately 15% lies in the top ten. The sample comes from a study of cytomegalovirus exposure and HLA in healthy donors.

Sequenced: PBMCs. The rearrangement links TRBV18 to TRBJ1-2; TRBD1 matches 9 bases. The clonotype comes from a woman in her forties in good health and CMV-seronegative. CDR3 DNA sequence: TGTGCCAGCTCCCCCGCAGGACAGGGGTCACCCCAACGTAACTATGGCTACACCTTC. This codes for CASSPAGQGSPQRNYGYTF.